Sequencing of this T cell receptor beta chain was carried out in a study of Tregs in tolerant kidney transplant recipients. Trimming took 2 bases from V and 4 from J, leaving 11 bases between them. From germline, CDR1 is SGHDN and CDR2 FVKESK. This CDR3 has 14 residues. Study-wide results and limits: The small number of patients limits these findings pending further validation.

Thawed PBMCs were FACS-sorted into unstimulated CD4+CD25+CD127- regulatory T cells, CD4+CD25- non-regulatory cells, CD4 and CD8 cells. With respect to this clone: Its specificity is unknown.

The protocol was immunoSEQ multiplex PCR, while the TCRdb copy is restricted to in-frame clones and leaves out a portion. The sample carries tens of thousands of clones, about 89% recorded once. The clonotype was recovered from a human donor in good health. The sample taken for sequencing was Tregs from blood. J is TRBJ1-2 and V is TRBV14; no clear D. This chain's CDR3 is CASSQSTPLYGYTF. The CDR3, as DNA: TGTGCCAGCAGCCAATCCACACCCCTCTATGGCTACACCTTC.